This T cell receptor beta chain appears in the sequencing data of a study of blood T cell repertoires in COVID-19. Study information: T cells, B-cell-depleted T cells, or PBMCs provided the cDNA or gDNA that served as material.

The CDR3 has 14 amino acids. CDR1 is MNHEY and CDR2 is SVGAGI in the germline V gene. Trimming cost V 8 bases and J 2 bases; bases outside gene matches: 3. Repertoires were generated with immunoSEQ multiplex PCR, while TCRdb's copy carries only in-frame clones and drops some. This sample yields over 250,000 clones, of which around 86% are seen a single time; 2.6% belongs to the top ten. Recovered status applied to Cohort 3 donors who had two consecutive negative PCRs. It also applied to those with clearance or with symptom resolution. Material: PBMCs or T cells enriched from blood (not recorded which). This TCR was sampled from a woman in her late teens or twenties who had recovered from COVID-19. V gene TRBV6-5 combines with J gene TRBJ2-6; 7 bases fit TRBD2. The CDR3 nucleotides read TGTGCCAGCGGTCGGGAGGCTGGGGCCAACGTCCTGACTTTC. Its translation: CASGREAGANVLTF.